This TCR beta chain is from a study of radiotherapy plus CTLA-4 blockade in lung cancer. Whole-study findings and limits: Clones derived from tumor TCRs expanded in blood after radiotherapy plus ipilimumab.

In germline, CDR1 is SGDLS, CDR2 YYNGEE. The length of the CDR3 is 18 residues. V shed 3 bases, J shed 2 bases, and the junction held 7 bases outside the gene matches. Some clones are missing from TCRdb's copy, which holds only in-frame ones; the method was immunoSEQ multiplex PCR. There are some 50,000 clones in the sample; 70% to 90% occur only once, and around 4.4% lies in the top ten. Concerning this clone: The antigen is unknown.

This chain connects TRBV9 to TRBJ2-2; 13 bases line up with TRBD2. This sample comprised peripheral blood, obtained from a patient treated with radiotherapy plus ipilimumab. This TCR was sampled from a human donor with non-small cell lung cancer whose response to radiotherapy plus ipilimumab could not be evaluated. CDR3 coding DNA: TGTGCCAGCAGCGGCCCCCCGGGACTAGCGGGAAACACCGGGGAGCTGTTTTTT. Its translation is CASSGPPGLAGNTGELFF.